Presented here are 9 T cell receptor beta chains from one specimen sequenced in a study of response to subunit inactivated influenza vaccine. TCRdb itself ran the RT-PCR reads through MiXCR, one entry per CDR3 protein. The sample includes roughly 650,000 distinct CDR3 sequences, 12% to 15% of them seen just once. This material consisted of PBMCs from blood, taken 14 to 15 days before vaccination. The receptors were sampled from a man aged 45-60 years who received an inactivated influenza vaccine.

This clonotype was counted ten times or more. The CDR3 protein is CAIREDRSSYNEQFF. The CDR3 nucleotides are TGTGCCATCAGAGAGGACCGAAGCTCCTACAATGAGCAGTTCTTC. This chain links TRBV10-3 with TRBJ2-1, with D unclear. The CDR3 runs 15 residues. V lost 6 bases and J 0 bases, leaving 12 bases between the germline ends. The germline CDR1 and CDR2 sequences are ENHRY and SYGVKD.

The chain employs TRBV24-1 and TRBJ2-2, with a tentative D call TRBD2 (6 bases). Trimming stripped 4 bases from V and 4 bases from J, with 9 bases between. Per the germline V gene, CDR1 is KGHDR and CDR2 is SFDVKD. This CDR3 is 14 amino acids long. CDR3 in amino acids: CATSEGGGTGELFF. The CDR3, as DNA: TGTGCCACCAGTGAGGGAGGAGGCACCGGGGAGCTGTTTTTT.

The V gene is TRBV4-1, the J gene TRBJ2-2; 13 bases line up with TRBD2. This CDR3 spans 18 amino acids. CDR1 MGHRA and CDR2 YSYEKL come from the germline V gene. With 6 bases clipped from V and 4 bases from J, the junction kept 11 bases outside the gene matches. CDR3 nucleotides: TGCGCCAGCAGGGGACTAGCGGGACCCCGGCGGAGCACCGGGGAGCTGTTTTTT. It is translated as CASRGLAGPRRSTGELFF.

The chain's CDR3 is CASSRRTGGSGYTF. In DNA, the CDR3 is TGTGCCAGCAGCCGCCGGACAGGGGGCAGTGGCTACACCTTC. The chain has TRBV12-3 or TRBV12-4 and TRBJ1-2; TRBD1 aligns across 11 bases. Trimming cost V 6 bases and J 7 bases; bases outside gene matches: 7. The CDR3 consists of 14 residues.

This CDR3 is CATSPGRENIQYF. In DNA form, the CDR3 reads TGTGCCACCAGCCCAGGGAGGGAAAACATTCAGTACTTC. The V call is TRBV12-3 or TRBV12-4, the J call TRBJ2-4; 7 positions agree with TRBD2. J lost 5 bases, V lost 10 bases, and 8 bases had no gene match. The CDR3 spans 13 residues.

This clonotype was detected only a few times. The CDR3 nucleotides are TGTGCCAGCAGCGGAGCGGGGGGATCCTACAATGAGCAGTTCTTC. This translates into CASSGAGGSYNEQFF. The chain links TRBV7-8 to TRBJ2-1; the match to TRBD2 covers 9 bases. Germline V CDR1 and CDR2: SGHVS, FQNEAQ. The V and J ends lost 5 bases and 1 base, in that order; junction bases with no gene match: 3. The CDR3 runs 15 residues.

A few counts support this clonotype. The gene calls are TRBV5-1 and TRBJ2-7, with D perhaps assigned TRBD1 or TRBD2 (5 bases each). CDR1 and CDR2 (germline): SGHRS, YFSETQ. There are 16 residues in the CDR3. V was pared by 0 bases and J by 0 bases, with 13 bases between. DNA of the CDR3: TGCGCCAGCAGCTTGGGGTCGGGACCAGTCTCCTACGAGCAGTACTTC. Translated: CASSLGSGPVSYEQYF.

This clonotype was found a few times. This chain links TRBV20-1 with TRBJ2-7; tentative D call: TRBD1 (6 bases). The CDR3 totals 12 residues. Germline V CDR1 and CDR2: DFQATT, SNEGSKA (reference sequence). With 3 bases removed from V and 5 bases from J, the gap between germline ends came to 11 bases. The CDR3 spells CSASAKGDEQYF. The CDR3 DNA is TGCAGTGCTAGTGCAAAGGGGGACGAGCAGTACTTC.

The chain joins TRBV3-1 to TRBJ1-6, with a possible D match to TRBD1 (5 bases). This CDR3 spans 15 amino acids. Germline lookup yields CDR1 LGHDT and CDR2 YNNKEL (reference sequence). Trimming pared 0 bases from V and 10 bases from J, leaving 13 bases between. The CDR3 spells CASSQEQAPGSPLHF. CDR3 in DNA: TGTGCCAGCAGCCAAGAACAGGCCCCAGGGTCACCCCTCCACTTT.